The 4 T cell receptor beta chains presented below share a single source sample, sequenced in a study of CD8+ T cells in alopecia areata (dated by TCRdb to the late 2010s). The label giving this sample's treatment or condition can be read as: oral pan-JAK inhibitor, 5-10 mg twice daily. Receptor libraries were prepared by the immunoSEQ multiplex PCR assay. RNA was extracted from all samples and reverse transcribed into cDNA as template for TCR sequencing. The table comes from immuneACCESS by way of TCRdb, which keeps in-frame sequences with V and J called. Part of the clones is missing from these tables; in studies checked, under half for an unresolved V gene and the rest for unknown reasons. The sample table shows 150,000 to 200,000 clones, and 64% are seen once. The ten biggest clones cover 1.3% of the sample. This specimen consisted of CD4+ T cells sorted from blood, obtained around week 47, from a patient treated with tofacitinib. The receptors were gathered from a human donor with alopecia areata.

Regarding this clone: The germline gene is not matched at one end of the junction; a read error may be the cause. The chain joins TRBV30 to TRBJ1-1, with D unresolved. CDR1 is GTSNPN and CDR2 is SVGIG in the germline V gene (reference sequence). The CDR3 length is 12 residues. The CDR3 loop reads CARRWGGTEAFF. The CDR3, as DNA: TGTGCCCGGAGATGGGGTGGAACTGAAGCTTTCTTT.

The chain carries TRBV5-6 and TRBJ1-2; possible D gene TRBD1, 6 bases. Germline CDR1 reads SGHDT; CDR2 reads YYEEEE. The CDR3 is made up of 15 amino acids. V was cut by 4 bases and J by 4 bases, with 17 bases left in between. CDR3 residues: CASSQPGHQGYGYTF. The CDR3 nucleotides read TGTGCCAGCAGCCAGCCGGGACATCAAGGCTATGGCTACACCTTC.

This clone was observed once. This chain joins TRBV5-4 and TRBJ2-2; no clear D gene. The V end lost 0 bases, the J end lost 6 bases, and 6 bases lay between the germline ends. CDR1 and CDR2 from the germline V gene are SGHNT and YYREEE (reference sequence). The CDR3 length is 13 residues. The CDR3 nucleotides are TGTGCCAGCAGCTTGGATAGATCCGGGGAGCTGTTTTTT. This codes for CASSLDRSGELFF.

This sequence joins TRBV5-1 and TRBJ2-2, with D unresolved. The CDR3 totals 17 residues. Per germline, CDR1 SGHRS and CDR2 YFSETQ. V was shortened by 1 base and J by 1 base, with 14 bases between the two germline ends. The CDR3 bases are TGCGCCAGCAGCTTGTTTTCGGGTGCCTTGAACACCGGGGAGCTGTTTTTT. It yields the protein CASSLFSGALNTGELFF.